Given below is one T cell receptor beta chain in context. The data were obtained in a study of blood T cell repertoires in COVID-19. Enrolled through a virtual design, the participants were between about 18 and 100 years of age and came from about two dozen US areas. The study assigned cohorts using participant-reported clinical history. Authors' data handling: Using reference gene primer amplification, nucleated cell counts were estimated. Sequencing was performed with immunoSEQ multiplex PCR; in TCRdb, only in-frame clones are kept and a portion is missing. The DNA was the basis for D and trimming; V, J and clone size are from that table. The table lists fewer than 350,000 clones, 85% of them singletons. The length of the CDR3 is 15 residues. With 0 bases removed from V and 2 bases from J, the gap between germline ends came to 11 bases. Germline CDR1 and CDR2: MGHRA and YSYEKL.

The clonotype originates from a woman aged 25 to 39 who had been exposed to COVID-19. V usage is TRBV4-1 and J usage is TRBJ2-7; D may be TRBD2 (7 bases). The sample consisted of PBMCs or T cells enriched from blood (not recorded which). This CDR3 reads CASSQEGAGAYEQYF. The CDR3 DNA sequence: TGCGCCAGCAGCCAAGAGGGGGCGGGAGCCTACGAGCAGTACTTC.